This T cell receptor beta chain came from a study of blood T cell repertoires in COVID-19. Overall study: Sites across the United States, Italy and Spain contributed samples from acute and convalescent COVID-19. Nucleic acid was either cDNA or gDNA, and it came from T cells, B-cell-depleted T cells, or PBMCs.

Trimming pared 2 bases from V and 7 bases from J, leaving 16 bases between. CDR1 SGHRS and CDR2 YFSETQ come from the germline V gene. CDR3 length equals 14 residues. The authors' processing: Reference gene primer amplification yielded estimated nucleated cell counts. Assay used: immunoSEQ multiplex PCR; TCRdb lists only in-frame clones, some missing. Clone size and V and J calls were adopted from that table, with D and trimming inferred from the DNA. The sample carries 71,000 or so clones, 75% to 95% recorded once. The source material was peripheral blood. This clonotype was sampled from a woman aged 18-35 years with acute or convalescent COVID-19. The genes are TRBV5-1 and TRBJ2-7; maybe TRBD1 (6 bases). CDR3 DNA: TGCGCCAGCAGCTTACGTTGGGGGCCGGGAGAGCAGTACTTC. It specifies CASSLRWGPGEQYF.